One sample yielded the 8 T cell receptor beta chains listed below, sequenced in a study of HIV-infected patients and healthy controls. Reverse transcription used about 500 ng RNA and constant-region primers for alpha and beta. Using multiplexing indices, alpha and beta chain libraries were generated apart by chain-specific third strand synthesis. TCRdb analysed the 5' RACE reads with MiXCR anew, one entry per CDR3 protein. Altogether 5,300 or so distinct CDR3 sequences are present, 8.8% being singletons, with the ten largest covering about 27%. Roughly three months, about 14 weeks, into antiretroviral therapy, follow-up blood was collected. All unsorted peripheral T cells were captured because whole blood was used without fractionation. This specimen was blood, taken during antiretroviral therapy. These receptors came from an adult with HIV infection.

By proportion, this clonotype is medium-sized (0.01 to 0.1%). CDR3 DNA: TGTGCCAGCCGGTGGAGTGAAGCTTTCTTT. Its protein is CASRWSEAFF. This chain joins TRBV2 and TRBJ1-1; D is unclear. From germline, CDR1 is SNHLY and CDR2 FYNNEI. The CDR3 length is 10 residues. V gave up 8 bases and J gave up 7 bases, with 8 bases separating them.

This chain connects TRBV30 to TRBJ2-1, with D perhaps assigned TRBD1 or TRBD2 (6 bases each). This CDR3 is 14 amino acids long. Germline lookup yields CDR1 GTSNPN and CDR2 SVGIG (reference sequence). V was shortened by 5 bases and J by 9 bases, with 20 bases between the two germline ends. This chain's CDR3 is CAWGLGGEGGEQFF. The CDR3 DNA sequence: TGTGCCTGGGGTTTGGGGGGAGAAGGGGGTGAGCAGTTCTTC.

This clonotype came up many times. The chain is built from TRBV7-7 and TRBJ2-5; D is unclear. Germline V lookup: CDR1 SSHAT, CDR2 FNYEAQ (reference sequence). This CDR3 comprises 12 residues. V was cut by 5 bases and J by 6 bases, with 10 bases left in between. The chain's CDR3 is CASSTESQTQYF. CDR3 bases: TGTGCCAGCAGCACGGAGTCTCAGACCCAGTACTTC.

Judged by abundance, this clonotype is medium-sized. The CDR3 is CASSLGEPALNYGYTF. The CDR3 bases are TGTGCCAGCAGCTTAGGGGAACCCGCTCTCAACTATGGCTACACCTTC. The chain carries TRBV7-9 and TRBJ1-2; no firm D call. V was clipped by 1 base and J by 2 bases, with 14 bases between them. CDR1 is SEHNR, CDR2 FQNEAQ, per germline (reference sequence). CDR3 length: 16 residues.

The count of this clonotype is one. The chain joins TRBV15 to TRBJ2-2, with D hard to call. Trimming cost V 1 base and J 7 bases, with 10 bases left between them. The length of the CDR3 is 14 residues. Germline assignment: CDR1 LNHNV and CDR2 YYDKDF (reference sequence). The CDR3 loop is CATSRVGMSGELFF. The CDR3, as DNA: TGTGCCACCAGCAGAGTTGGGATGAGCGGGGAGCTGTTTTTT.

This clonotype has a count of ten or more. The chain is built from TRBV7-2 and TRBJ1-5; 7 positions agree with TRBD1. V lost 6 bases and J lost 0; bases outside the gene matches: 8. This CDR3 spans 16 amino acids. Germline CDR1 reads SGHTA; CDR2 reads FQGNSA. CDR3 sequence: CASSPTGLYSNQPQHF. The CDR3 DNA reads as TGTGCCAGCAGTCCGACAGGGTTATATAGCAATCAGCCCCAGCATTTT.

By share of the sample, this clonotype is medium-sized. This chain links TRBV27 with TRBJ2-3; no clear D gene. This CDR3 has 13 amino acids. V was pared by 8 bases and J by 4 bases, with 13 bases between. The germline V gene encodes CDR1 MNHEY and CDR2 SMNVEV (reference sequence). The CDR3: CASGRSGPDTQYF. For the CDR3, the DNA is TGTGCCAGCGGCCGATCGGGCCCAGATACGCAGTATTTT.

V is TRBV6-5 and J is TRBJ2-3; 14 bases line up with TRBD2. Germline values: CDR1 MNHEY, CDR2 SVGAGI. J was trimmed by 4 bases and V by 4 bases; bases with no gene match: 7. The CDR3 extends over 17 amino acids. CDR3 residues: CASSSGLAGVLADTQYF. CDR3 DNA sequence: TGTGCCAGCAGTTCGGGACTAGCGGGAGTCCTTGCAGATACGCAGTATTTT.